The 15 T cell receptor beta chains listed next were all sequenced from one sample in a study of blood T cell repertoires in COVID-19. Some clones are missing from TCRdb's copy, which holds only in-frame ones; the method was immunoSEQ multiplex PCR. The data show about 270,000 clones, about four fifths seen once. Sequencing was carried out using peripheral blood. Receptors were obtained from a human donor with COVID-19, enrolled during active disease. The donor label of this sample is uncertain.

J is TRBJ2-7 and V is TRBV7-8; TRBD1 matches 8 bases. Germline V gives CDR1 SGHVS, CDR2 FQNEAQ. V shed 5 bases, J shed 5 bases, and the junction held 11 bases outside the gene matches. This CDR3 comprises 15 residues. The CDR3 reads CASSSTRGPVDEQYF. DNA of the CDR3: TGTGCCAGCAGCAGTACCAGGGGGCCCGTCGACGAGCAGTACTTC.

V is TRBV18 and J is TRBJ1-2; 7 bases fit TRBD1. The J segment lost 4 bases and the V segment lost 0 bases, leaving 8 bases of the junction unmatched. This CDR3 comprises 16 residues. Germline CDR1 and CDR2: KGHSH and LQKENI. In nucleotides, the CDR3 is TGTGCCAGCTCACCACCCCAACAGGGGTCCGGCTATGGCTACACCTTC. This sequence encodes CASSPPQQGSGYGYTF.

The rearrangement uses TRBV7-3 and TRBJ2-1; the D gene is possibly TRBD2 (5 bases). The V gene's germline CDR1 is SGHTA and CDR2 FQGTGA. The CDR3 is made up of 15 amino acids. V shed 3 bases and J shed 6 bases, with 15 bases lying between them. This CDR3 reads CASSLRRVDINEQFF. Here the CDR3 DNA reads TGTGCCAGCAGCTTGCGGCGGGTGGATATCAATGAGCAGTTCTTC.

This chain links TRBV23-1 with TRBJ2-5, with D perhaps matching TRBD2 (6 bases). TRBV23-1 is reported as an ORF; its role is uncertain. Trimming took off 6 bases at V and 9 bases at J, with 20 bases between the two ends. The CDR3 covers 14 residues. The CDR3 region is CASRGTAVVVSQYF. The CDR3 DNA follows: TGCGCCAGCAGGGGGACTGCAGTTGTGGTGTCCCAGTACTTC.

The CDR3 DNA follows: TGTGCCAGCAATGGGGACAGGGGACCTCCAAGGGCCAACGTCCTGACTTTC. As protein: CASNGDRGPPRANVLTF. V gene TRBV2 combines with J gene TRBJ2-6; 10 nucleotides line up with TRBD1. The CDR3 loop spans 17 amino acids. J lost 5 bases, V lost 7 bases, and 11 bases had no gene match. Germline V CDR1 and CDR2: SNHLY, FYNNEI.

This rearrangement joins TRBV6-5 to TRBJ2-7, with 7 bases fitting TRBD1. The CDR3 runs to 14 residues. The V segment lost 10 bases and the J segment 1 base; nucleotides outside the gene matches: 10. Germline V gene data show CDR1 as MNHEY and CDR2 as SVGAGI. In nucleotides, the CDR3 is TGTGCCACCTATTCCGGGACAGCATCCTACGAGCAGTACTTC. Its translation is CATYSGTASYEQYF.

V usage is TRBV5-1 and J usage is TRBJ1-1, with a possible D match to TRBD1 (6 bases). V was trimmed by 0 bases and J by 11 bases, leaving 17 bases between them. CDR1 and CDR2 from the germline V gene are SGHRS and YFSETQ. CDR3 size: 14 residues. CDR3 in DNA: TGCGCCAGCAGCTTGGTTTGGCCAGGGGCGCAGGCTTTCTTT. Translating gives CASSLVWPGAQAFF.

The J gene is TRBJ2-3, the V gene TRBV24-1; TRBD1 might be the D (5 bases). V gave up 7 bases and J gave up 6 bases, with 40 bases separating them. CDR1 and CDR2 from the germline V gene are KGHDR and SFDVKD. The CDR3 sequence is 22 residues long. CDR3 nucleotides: TGTGCCACCAGGCCATCGCCGTCCTTAAAGGCAGGGCCCCTTTTAGTATTGGATACGCAGTATTTT. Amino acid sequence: CATRPSPSLKAGPLLVLDTQYF.

The CDR3 coding sequence is TGTGCCAGCAGCACTCCAGGAGGGCCGGTCGATACGCAGTATTTT. Its translation is CASSTPGGPVDTQYF. The chain links TRBV28 to TRBJ2-3, with D perhaps matching TRBD2 (6 bases). CDR1 and CDR2 from the germline V gene are MDHEN and SYDVKM. Trimming cost V 6 bases and J 6 bases, with 19 bases left between them. CDR3 length: 15 residues.

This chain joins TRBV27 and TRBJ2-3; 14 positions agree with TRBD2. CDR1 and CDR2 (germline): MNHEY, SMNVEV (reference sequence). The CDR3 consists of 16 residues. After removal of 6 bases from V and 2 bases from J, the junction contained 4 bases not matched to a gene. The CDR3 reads CASRLGLAGATDTQYF. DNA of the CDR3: TGTGCCAGCAGACTGGGACTAGCGGGGGCCACAGATACGCAGTATTTT.

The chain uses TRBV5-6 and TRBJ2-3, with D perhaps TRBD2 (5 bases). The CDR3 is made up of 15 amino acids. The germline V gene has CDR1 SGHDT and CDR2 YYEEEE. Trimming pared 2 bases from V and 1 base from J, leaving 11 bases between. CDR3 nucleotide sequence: TGTGCCAGCAGCTTTAAGACCGGGGGCACAGATACGCAGTATTTT. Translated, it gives CASSFKTGGTDTQYF.

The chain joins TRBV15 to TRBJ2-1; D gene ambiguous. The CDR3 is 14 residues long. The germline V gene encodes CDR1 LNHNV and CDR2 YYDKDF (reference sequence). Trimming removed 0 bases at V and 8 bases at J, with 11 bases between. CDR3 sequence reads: CATSRDLQAHEQFF. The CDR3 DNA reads TGTGCCACCAGCAGAGATCTTCAAGCCCATGAGCAGTTCTTC.

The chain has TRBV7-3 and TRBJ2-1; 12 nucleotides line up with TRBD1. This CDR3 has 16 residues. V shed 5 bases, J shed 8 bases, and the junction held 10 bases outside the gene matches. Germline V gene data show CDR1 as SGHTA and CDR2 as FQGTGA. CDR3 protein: CASSADRDRGLDEQFF. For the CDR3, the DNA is TGTGCCAGCAGCGCCGACCGGGACAGGGGGCTTGATGAGCAGTTCTTC.

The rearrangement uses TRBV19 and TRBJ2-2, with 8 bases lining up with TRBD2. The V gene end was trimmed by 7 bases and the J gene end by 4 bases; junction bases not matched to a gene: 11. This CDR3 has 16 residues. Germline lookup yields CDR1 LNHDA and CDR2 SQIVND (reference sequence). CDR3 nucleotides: TGTGCCAGTACCCAAACCGGCGGGGGGCCCACCGGGGAGCTGTTTTTT. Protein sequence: CASTQTGGGPTGELFF.

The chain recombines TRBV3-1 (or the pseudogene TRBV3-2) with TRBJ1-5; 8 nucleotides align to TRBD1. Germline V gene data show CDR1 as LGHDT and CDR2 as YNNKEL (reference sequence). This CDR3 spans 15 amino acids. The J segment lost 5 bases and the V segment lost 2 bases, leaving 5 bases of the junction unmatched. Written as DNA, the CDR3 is TGTGCCAGCAGCCAAACCCGACAGGGGTATCAGCCCCAGCATTTT. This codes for CASSQTRQGYQPQHF.